A selection of T cell receptor beta chains follows, all from one sample in a study of cytomegalovirus exposure and HLA in healthy donors. Data came from immunoSEQ multiplex PCR; TCRdb stores just in-frame clones and leaves some out. The repertoire has about 120,000 clones, about 79% of them found once; the top ten carry approximately 4%. The source material was PBMCs. These receptors all come from a man aged 30-40 years in good health and CMV-seropositive. The CDR3 runs from the conserved cysteine through the conserved F or W. Fields, in order: V gene, J gene, clone size, CDR3 protein. Clone size is given for some rows only: seen once, a few or many times, or a class if the clone is expanded.

v_gene: TRBV28; j_gene: TRBJ1-5; abundance: -; CDR3aa: CASSFARGVYSNQPQHF
v_gene: TRBV6-4; j_gene: TRBJ1-1; abundance: few; CDR3aa: CASPRKGNVGEAFF
v_gene: TRBV19; j_gene: TRBJ1-2; abundance: -; CDR3aa: CASSPPGQGSYGYTF
v_gene: TRBV11-1; j_gene: TRBJ2-1; abundance: -; CDR3aa: CASSTGTGLGEQFF
v_gene: TRBV7-9; j_gene: TRBJ2-7; abundance: once; CDR3aa: CSSSLGRGLFSYEQYF
v_gene: TRBV5-4; j_gene: TRBJ2-7; abundance: -; CDR3aa: CASSFGGKYEQYF
v_gene: TRBV7-6; j_gene: TRBJ2-7; abundance: -; CDR3aa: CASSSPGEGYEQYF
v_gene: TRBV11-2; j_gene: TRBJ2-3; abundance: -; CDR3aa: CASSLLRDSDTQYF
v_gene: TRBV6-5; j_gene: TRBJ1-1; abundance: -; CDR3aa: CASRKGRQGNTEAFF
v_gene: TRBV6-5; j_gene: TRBJ1-2; abundance: -; CDR3aa: CASSYIPEANYGYTF
v_gene: TRBV7-2; j_gene: TRBJ2-1; abundance: -; CDR3aa: CASSLNNYDEQFF
v_gene: TRBV5-4; j_gene: TRBJ2-3; abundance: -; CDR3aa: CASSLTSGLSTDTQYF
v_gene: TRBV7-2; j_gene: TRBJ2-1; abundance: few; CDR3aa: CASSLARGNEQFF
v_gene: TRBV28; j_gene: TRBJ2-7; abundance: once; CDR3aa: CASSLIRDRGYYEQYF
v_gene: TRBV7-6; j_gene: TRBJ1-3; abundance: few; CDR3aa: CASSFAGSSGNTIYF
v_gene: TRBV5-5; j_gene: TRBJ2-5; abundance: -; CDR3aa: CASSSGLAGSTYQETQYF
v_gene: TRBV5-1; j_gene: TRBJ2-5; abundance: -; CDR3aa: CASSANQETQYF
v_gene: TRBV11-2; j_gene: TRBJ1-1; abundance: -; CDR3aa: CASSRPYRGTEAFF
v_gene: TRBV18; j_gene: TRBJ1-2; abundance: -; CDR3aa: CASSPRTGGIWNDGYTF
v_gene: TRBV4-1; j_gene: TRBJ2-5; abundance: -; CDR3aa: CASSQGLAGIQETQYF
v_gene: TRBV10-1; j_gene: TRBJ1-1; abundance: -; CDR3aa: CASSESTRPRNTEAFF
v_gene: TRBV30; j_gene: TRBJ1-4; abundance: -; CDR3aa: CAWSNVTTNEKLFF
v_gene: TRBV15; j_gene: TRBJ2-1; abundance: -; CDR3aa: CATSQANLYNEQFF
v_gene: TRBV7-9; j_gene: TRBJ1-6; abundance: -; CDR3aa: CASSLGGGRDSPLHF
v_gene: TRBV27; j_gene: TRBJ1-6; abundance: -; CDR3aa: CASSLAGPISYNSPLHF
v_gene: TRBV2; j_gene: TRBJ2-3; abundance: -; CDR3aa: CASSESGGADTQYF
v_gene: TRBV7-3; j_gene: TRBJ1-1; abundance: -; CDR3aa: CASSLSSGNTEAFF